The clone carrying this TCR beta chain was counted ten times or more. Its target is unknown. The data are from a study of blood T cells in healthy people across ages. Points from the study as a whole: There were more naive CD4+ cells and higher diversity in long-lived donors than in aged donors.

A J-beta primer mix and a sample-barcoded 5' primer were used in a second PCR of about 7 to 12 cycles. Every cDNA molecule bore a tag from a template-switch adaptor containing 12 random nucleotides. TCRdb itself ran the 5' RACE reads through MiXCR, one entry per CDR3 protein. The repertoire has about 930,000 distinct CDR3 sequences, around 29% of them found once; the top ten carry roughly 10%. These data also formed part of another study, on T cells of mothers and their children. That source reports: Sequencing got over 8.5 million TCR beta CDR3 reads from each mother and around 3.1 million from each child. The overlap seen between related mothers and children slightly exceeded that of unrelated pairs, though not significantly.

Sequences were obtained from blood. The sequence came from a woman aged 40 to 55 in good health.

The CDR3 is CASSDWGNARSYNEQFF. CDR3 DNA: TGTGCCAGCAGTGACTGGGGGAACGCCCGCTCCTACAATGAGCAGTTCTTC. This chain uses TRBV6-1 with TRBJ2-1, with D perhaps given as TRBD1 or TRBD2 (5 bases each). The CDR3 is 17 amino acids. Between the trimmed V and J ends, which lost 3 bases and 0 bases, there was a span of 15 bases. CDR1 is MNHNS and CDR2 is SASEGT in the germline V gene.